This T cell receptor (beta chain) was captured in a study of T cell responses to AZD1222 COVID-19 vaccine (dated by TCRdb to the early 2020s). General notes on the study: AZD1222 recipients whose second dose came at about 4 weeks and those whose second dose came at about 12 weeks were combined into one group, since spike-specific TCR depth and breadth did not differ between the two schedules. TCR sequencing covered fewer than 250 trial participants: 200 to 220 given two doses of AZD1222 and some 25 given two doses of MenACWY control vaccine. Trial participants were enrolled by age into 18-55, 56-69 and 70-plus year subgroups, with approximately 150, 28 and 58 TCR-sequenced participants respectively. General study outcomes and caveats: Conclusions about previously exposed vaccinees are limited, since just five or six AZD1222 recipients were seropositive for SARS-CoV-2 at baseline. The 56-69-year group was small, and its depth increase did not reach significance, likely because of low power. Reportedly, close to half of the unique spike-specific TCRs recognized epitopes lying outside the regions that are mutated in the B.1.351 and B.1.1.7 variants. Participants were mostly white British, with more females than males. The authors suggested clonal diversity may have been underestimated. No day 14 peak-response samples were available, so repertoires were characterized only after the peak T cell response. After two AZD1222 doses, both the breadth and the depth of spike-specific TCRs were significantly higher than at day 0 and than in MenACWY recipients. Vaccine-associated CD4 TCRs spanned the whole spike protein, with dominant responses in regions 160-218 and 743-854.

The germline V end is reduced by 4 bases and the J end by 2 bases; junction bases left unmatched: 4. The CDR3, cysteine through phenylalanine, is 15 amino acids long. Only CDR3 DNA is held: 45 bases, read in frame from base 1. CDR1 and CDR2, looked up from the germline V gene, are SGDLS and YYNGEE. This clone was seen just once. Its antigen specificity is not known. There are no base qualities to consult, and no much larger clone falls within one base. The CDR3 regions of human TCRbeta chains were subjected to immunosequencing. Per the source publication's procedure: Repertoire TCRs were matched against a reference library of SARS-CoV-2-specific TCRs generated with the MIRA antigen-specificity platform. Breadth was defined as the fraction of unique TCRs that were SARS-CoV-2-associated, and depth was defined as the fraction of total T cells that were SARS-CoV-2-associated. Using the MIRA data, each spike-specific TCR was mapped to the spike region that the TCR reacts to and placed in a CD4 or CD8 class. Log10-transformed breadth and depth values were compared by one-way ANOVA with Sidak's multiple comparisons tests. The clones in this table, taken by TCRdb from immuneACCESS, are in-frame only. Not every clone is retained; where verified, under half of the shortfall comes from an unresolved V gene, and the cause of the rest is unknown. For V, J and clone size, that table is used; D and trimming come from the DNA. Present in this sample are 200,000 to 300,000 clones, approximately 93% of which were seen just once. Around 0.57% of the sample is taken by the ten largest.

Sample time point, as interpreted from the label and publication: baseline before first vaccination. Samples from vaccinated people were obtained from the UK trials COV001 and COV002, which included a single-blind randomized controlled phase 2/3 trial of AZD1222 (ChAdOx1 nCoV-19) in healthy adults. For TCRbeta chain sequencing, PBMC samples from trial participants were taken at day 0 and at day 28 after the second dose. The V gene is TRBV9 and the J gene is TRBJ2-7; 12 nucleotides in the junction match TRBD2. The sequencing here drew on peripheral blood, taken on day 0 of AZD1222 vaccination. The source of this sequence is an adult in good health. Here is the DNA: TGTGCCAGCAGCCCCGGGACTAGCGGGCCCTACGAGCAGTACTTC. Translated, this gives CASSPGTSGPYEQYF.